This passage covers 24 T cell receptor beta chains from one sample sequenced in a study of T cell clonality in common variable immunodeficiency. Sequenced by immunoSEQ multiplex PCR; TCRdb stores in-frame clones only, minus some. The table lists about 37,000 clones, with no singletons. The specimen sequenced was peripheral blood mononuclear cells. These receptors came from a person aged 18 to 70 in good health.

This clone occurred a few times. Read data end 3 residues before the CDR3 end; the end is taken from the germline J gene. This sample also contains other DNA sequences that code for the same CDR3. This chain uses TRBV7-9 with TRBJ1-2, with D maybe TRBD1 (5 bases). Germline loops: CDR1 SEHNR, CDR2 FQNEAQ (reference sequence). The CDR3 loop spans 13 amino acids. The ends were cut back, 2 bases at V and 6 bases at J, with 10 bases in the middle. CDR3 DNA (partial): TGTGCCAGCAGCTTAATGCAGGGCCATGGC. This translates into CASSLMQGHG. The CDR3 reads in full as CASSLMQGHGYTF.

The sample holds many counts of this clone. The read terminates 3 residues before the CDR3 end, so the remaining end is supplied by the germline J gene. The genes are TRBV20-1 and TRBJ2-1; 8 bases agree with TRBD2. J lost 4 bases, V lost 5 bases, and 7 bases had no gene match. The CDR3 is 14 amino acids. Looked up from germline, CDR1 is DFQATT and CDR2 is SNEGSKA (reference sequence). This chain's CDR3 is CSARPGLDYNEQFF. CDR3 DNA, as far as it was read: TGCAGTGCTCGACCGGGACTAGATTACAATGAG.

This clone was recorded many times. The read comes to an end 3 residues before the CDR3 does, leaving the germline J gene to fill in the end. The J gene is TRBJ1-3, the V gene TRBV7-9, with no clear D. The germline V and J ends were trimmed by 1 base and 4 bases, with 11 bases remaining between them. CDR1 is SEHNR and CDR2 is FQNEAQ in the germline V gene (reference sequence). This CDR3 is 15 amino acids long. CDR3 bases read: TGTGCCAGCAGCTTAGTTCGTGCGGCGGGAAACACC. Amino acid sequence: CASSLVRAAGNT. The CDR3 in full is CASSLVRAAGNTIYF.

This clone was recorded at least ten times. The CDR3 end lies 3 residues beyond the end of the read and is filled in from the germline J gene. The rearrangement joins TRBV9 to TRBJ2-5; D remains unclear. V was shortened by 0 bases and J by 0 bases, with 6 bases between the two germline ends. This CDR3 has 14 amino acids. Germline loops: CDR1 SGDLS, CDR2 YYNGEE. The CDR3 sequence: CASSVDSHQETQYF. The CDR3 DNA, read in part, is TGTGCCAGCAGCGTAGACTCACACCAAGAGACC. Complete variable domain (other parts from reference TRBV9 and TRBJ2-5): DSGVTQTPKHLITATGQRVTLRCSPRSGDLSVYWYQQSLDQGLQFLIQYYNGEERAKGNILERFSAQQFPDLHSELNLSSLELGDSALYFCASSVDSHQETQYFGPGTRLLVL.

This clone was recorded many times. The CDR3 is cut off 3 residues early in the read; its end comes from the germline J gene. The V gene is TRBV23-1, the J gene TRBJ2-2, with 10 bases aligning to TRBD2. TRBV23-1 is filed as an ORF, its function uncertain. The CDR3 spans 19 residues. The J segment lost 2 bases and the V segment lost 2 bases, leaving 11 bases of the junction unmatched. The chain's CDR3 is CASSQPLAGEGINTGELFF. CDR3 bases read: TGCGCCAGCAGTCAACCCCTAGCGGGAGAGGGGATTAACACCGGGGAG.

The table lists this clone with many counts. The sequenced part of the CDR3 DNA is TGTGCCAGTAGTATATATCCAGATACG. This translates into CASSIYPDT. The entire CDR3 reads CASSIYPDTQYF. The chain uses TRBV19 and TRBJ2-3, with unresolved D. The read finishes 3 residues shy of the CDR3 end, and the germline J gene is used to complete it. The CDR3 has 12 residues. The ends were cut back, 2 bases at V and 4 bases at J, with 4 bases in the middle. Per the germline V gene, CDR1 is LNHDA and CDR2 is SQIVND (reference sequence).

At least ten counts were recorded for this clone. The read terminates 3 residues ahead of where the CDR3 ends, so the germline J gene completes it. The chain joins TRBV5-6 to TRBJ1-2, with 10 bases aligning to TRBD1. The CDR3 is made up of 14 amino acids. V trimming: 4 bases; J trimming: 5 bases; junction bases outside the gene matches: 5. CDR1 and CDR2 (germline): SGHDT, YYEEEE. The CDR3 sequence: CASSRPGQGYGYTF. Partial CDR3 DNA: TGTGCCAGCAGCCGACCGGGACAGGGGTATGGC.

Many counts were recorded for this clone. The read finishes 3 residues shy of the CDR3 end, and the germline J gene is used to complete it. V is TRBV11-2 and J is TRBJ2-5; TRBD1 matches 8 bases. Germline values: CDR1 SGHAT, CDR2 FQNNGV. The CDR3 spans 14 residues. V trimming: 4 bases; J trimming: 4 bases; junction bases outside the gene matches: 5. The CDR3 reads CASSWSDRGETQYF. The DNA read from the CDR3 is TGTGCCAGCAGCTGGAGCGACAGGGGAGAGACC.

This clone has a count of ten or more. The read is 3 residues too short to cover the CDR3 end, so that end is filled in from the germline J gene. This chain uses TRBV18 with TRBJ2-7, with unresolved D. V shed 3 bases and J shed 3 bases, with 15 bases lying between them. CDR3 length equals 15 residues. Germline loops: CDR1 KGHSH, CDR2 LQKENI. The CDR3 loop reads CASSPSSSLGYEQYF. CDR3 bases read: TGTGCCAGCTCACCCTCGAGTAGCCTCGGCTACGAG.

This clone was seen ten or more times. The read halts 3 residues ahead of the CDR3 end, with the missing end drawn from the germline J gene. The chain recombines TRBV13 with TRBJ2-7; 8 bases match TRBD1. CDR3 length: 17 amino acids. Trimming took 5 bases from V and 2 from J; bases not matched to a gene: 14. CDR1 PRHDT and CDR2 FYEKMQ come from the germline V gene (reference sequence). CDR3 sequence: CASSLSQGAVITYEQYF. CDR3 bases read: TGTGCCAGCAGCCTGAGCCAGGGGGCGGTAATTACCTACGAG.

The table lists this clone with many counts. The CDR3 goes on 3 residues after the read ends, and that part is filled in from the germline J gene. The chain uses TRBV18 and TRBJ2-5, with 9 nucleotides matching TRBD1. Germline-derived CDR1 and CDR2 are KGHSH and LQKENI. This CDR3 region has 14 residues. Trimming at V came to 5 bases and at J to 4 bases, leaving 5 bases not matched to a gene. The chain's CDR3 is CASSAGQGGETQYF. The DNA read from the CDR3 is TGTGCCAGCTCAGCGGGACAGGGAGGAGAGACC.

This clone was seen many times. Read coverage stops 3 residues before the CDR3 terminus; the germline J gene supplies the remainder. The gene calls are TRBV5-6 and TRBJ1-3; 9 bases agree with TRBD1. CDR1 and CDR2 from the germline V gene are SGHDT and YYEEEE. The CDR3 length is 14 residues. V shed 3 bases and J 7 bases; nucleotides not matched to a gene: 5. CDR3 region: CASSYGTGLNTIYF. The DNA read from the CDR3 is TGTGCCAGCAGCTACGGGACAGGGTTGAACACC.

In its sample, this clone was seen many times. The CDR3 end falls 3 residues outside the read, so it is completed with the germline J gene. The same CDR3 can be traced to other DNA sequences in this sample. The chain uses TRBV18 and TRBJ1-2; D unresolved. The V and J ends lost 6 bases and 4 bases respectively, with 24 bases between them. CDR3 size: 17 residues. CDR1 and CDR2 from the germline V gene are KGHSH and LQKENI. CDR3 DNA, as far as it was read: TGTGCCAGCTCGCCAAACGACCCGGGTACTTCCCTCTATGGC. Translation gives CASSPNDPGTSLYG. The whole CDR3 is CASSPNDPGTSLYGYTF.

This clone was seen at least ten times. The read ends 3 residues shy of where the CDR3 ends; the end is completed using the germline J gene. The chain combines TRBV11-2 with TRBJ2-1; 7 nucleotides agree with TRBD2. Germline V CDR1 and CDR2: SGHAT, FQNNGV. The V gene end was trimmed by 5 bases and the J gene end by 7 bases; junction bases not matched to a gene: 11. The CDR3 consists of 15 residues. CDR3 loop: CASSSQTSLRNEQFF. CDR3 DNA (partial): TGTGCCAGCAGCAGCCAGACTAGCTTAAGGAATGAG.

There are many counts of this clone. The read comes to an end 3 residues before the CDR3 does, leaving the germline J gene to fill in the end. This sample includes further DNA sequences coding for the same CDR3. V gene TRBV20-1 combines with J gene TRBJ1-2; TRBD1 might be the D (5 bases). This CDR3 region has 13 residues. Germline CDR1 and CDR2: DFQATT and SNEGSKA (reference sequence). The CDR3: CSARDQAGSGYTF. Incomplete CDR3 DNA: TGCAGTGCTAGAGATCAGGCAGGGAGCGGC.

At least ten counts were recorded for this clone. The read comes to an end 3 residues before the CDR3 does, leaving the germline J gene to fill in the end. The chain joins TRBV5-6 to TRBJ2-4; no firm D call. CDR1 and CDR2 (germline): SGHDT, YYEEEE. Trimming removed 3 bases from V and 2 bases from J, with 12 bases in between. The CDR3 length is 15 residues. This CDR3 is CASSWSLSPKNIQYF. CDR3 DNA (partial): TGTGCCAGCAGCTGGTCTCTTAGCCCCAAAAACATT.

The table lists this clone with many counts. The read stops 3 residues short of the end of the CDR3; the missing end is completed from the germline J gene. The chain has TRBV2 and TRBJ2-2, with TRBD1 as a possible D gene (5 bases). Per germline, CDR1 SNHLY and CDR2 FYNNEI. With 6 bases removed from V and 1 base from J, the gap between germline ends came to 12 bases. The CDR3 loop spans 15 amino acids. CDR3 sequence reads: CASRARQWNTGELFF. CDR3 DNA, as far as it was read: TGTGCCAGCAGGGCCAGACAGTGGAACACCGGGGAG.

The sample holds many counts of this clone. The DNA ends 3 residues before the CDR3 does, and the rest of the CDR3 is filled in from the germline J gene. The rearrangement links TRBV6-1 to TRBJ2-4; weak D call: TRBD2 (5 bases). CDR1 is MNHNS, CDR2 SASEGT, per germline. Trimming left V 0 bases short and J 1 base short, with 7 bases between. The CDR3 extends over 15 amino acids. This CDR3 reads CASSEATGAKNIQYF. The covered CDR3 bases are TGTGCCAGCAGTGAAGCGACGGGGGCCAAAAACATT.

This clone was seen at least ten times. The read finishes 3 residues shy of the CDR3 end, and the germline J gene is used to complete it. The V and J genes are TRBV30 and TRBJ1-4; tentative D call: TRBD1 (6 bases). Germline assignment: CDR1 GTSNPN and CDR2 SVGIG (reference sequence). Trimming stripped 4 bases from V and 7 bases from J, with 13 bases between. The CDR3 extends over 13 amino acids. CDR3 DNA (partial): TGTGCCTGGACGACAGGCCCCCCTGAAAAA. This translates into CAWTTGPPEK. The complete CDR3 reads CAWTTGPPEKLFF.

There are many counts of this clone. The read halts 3 residues ahead of the CDR3 end, with the missing end drawn from the germline J gene. This chain links TRBV7-8 with TRBJ2-7; tentatively, D is TRBD2 (6 bases). The CDR3 sequence is 14 residues long. CDR1 SGHVS and CDR2 FQNEAQ come from the germline V gene. The V end was cut by 3 bases, the J end by 4 bases, with 13 bases between. The CDR3 protein is CASSLGLQGYEQYF. CDR3 bases read: TGTGCCAGCAGCTTGGGACTGCAGGGATACGAG.

This clone was detected ten times or more. Coverage ceases 3 residues before the CDR3 finishes, and the germline J gene fills in the end. The rearrangement uses TRBV5-1 and TRBJ2-7, with D unclear. The CDR3 is 12 residues long. Trimming left V 2 bases short and J 0 bases short, with 3 bases between. The germline gives CDR1 SGHRS, CDR2 YFSETQ. The sequenced part of the CDR3 DNA is TGCGCCAGCAGCTTCAACTCCTACGAG. Translated, it gives CASSFNSYE. The complete CDR3 sequence is CASSFNSYEQYF.

At least ten counts were recorded for this clone. The missing CDR3 end, 3 residues past where the read stops, is filled in from the germline J gene. J is TRBJ1-1 and V is TRBV5-1, with TRBD1 matching 8 bases. The length of the CDR3 is 14 residues. V gave up 4 bases and J gave up 1 base; unmatched junction bases: 3. Germline loops: CDR1 SGHRS, CDR2 YFSETQ. The CDR3 here is CASSPQGGNTEAFF. The sequenced CDR3 bases are TGCGCCAGCAGCCCACAGGGGGGGAACACTGAA.

There are many counts of this clone. The CDR3 is cut off 3 residues early in the read; its end comes from the germline J gene. This rearrangement joins TRBV20-1 to TRBJ2-1; 9 bases map to TRBD2. The CDR3 runs 14 residues. With V trimmed by 4 bases and J by 6 bases, 7 bases remained unmatched. CDR1 is DFQATT and CDR2 is SNEGSKA in the germline V gene (reference sequence). The CDR3 is CSATAGGLGNEQFF. CDR3 DNA, as far as it was read: TGCAGTGCTACTGCGGGAGGGTTGGGCAATGAG.

The sample holds many counts of this clone. The read is 3 residues too short to cover the CDR3 end, so that end is filled in from the germline J gene. V gene TRBV7-2 combines with J gene TRBJ1-4; TRBD1 agrees at 7 bases. The CDR3 totals 15 residues. In germline, CDR1 is SGHTA, CDR2 FQGNSA. Losses at the gene ends were 4 bases for V and 4 bases for J; bases not matched to a gene: 6. CDR3 residues: CASSSTGQYNEKLFF. The part of the CDR3 DNA that was read is TGTGCCAGCAGCTCTACGGGACAGTATAATGAAAAA. The variable domain in full, completed from reference TRBV7-2 and TRBJ1-4, reads GAGVSQSPSNKVTEKGKDVELRCDPISGHTALYWYRQSLGQGLEFLIYFQGNSAPDKSGLPSDRFSAERTGGSVSTLTIQRTQQEDSAVYLCASSSTGQYNEKLFFGSGTQLSVL.